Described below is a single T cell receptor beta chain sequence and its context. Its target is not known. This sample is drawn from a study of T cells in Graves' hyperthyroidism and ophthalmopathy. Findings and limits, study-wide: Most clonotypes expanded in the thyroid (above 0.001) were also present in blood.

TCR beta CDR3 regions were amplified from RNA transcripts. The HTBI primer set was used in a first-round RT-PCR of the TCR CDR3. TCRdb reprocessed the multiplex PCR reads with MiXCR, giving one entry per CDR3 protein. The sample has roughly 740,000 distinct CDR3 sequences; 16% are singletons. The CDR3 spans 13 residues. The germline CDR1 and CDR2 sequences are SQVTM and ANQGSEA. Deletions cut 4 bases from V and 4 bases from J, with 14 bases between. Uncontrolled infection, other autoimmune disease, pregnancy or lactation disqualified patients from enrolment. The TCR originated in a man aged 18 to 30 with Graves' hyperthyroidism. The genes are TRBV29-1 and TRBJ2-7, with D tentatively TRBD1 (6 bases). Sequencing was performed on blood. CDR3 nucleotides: TGCAGCGTTGTTTCGGACAGTGGATACGAGCAGTACTTC. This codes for CSVVSDSGYEQYF.